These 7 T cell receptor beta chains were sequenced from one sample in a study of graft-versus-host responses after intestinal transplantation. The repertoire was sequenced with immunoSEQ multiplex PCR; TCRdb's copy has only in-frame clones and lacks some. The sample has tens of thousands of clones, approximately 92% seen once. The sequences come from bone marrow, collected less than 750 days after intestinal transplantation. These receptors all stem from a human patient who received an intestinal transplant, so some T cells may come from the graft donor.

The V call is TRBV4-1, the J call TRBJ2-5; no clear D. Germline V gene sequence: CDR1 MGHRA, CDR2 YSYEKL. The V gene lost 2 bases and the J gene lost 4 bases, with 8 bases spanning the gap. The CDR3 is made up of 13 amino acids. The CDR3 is CASSQRQTETQYF. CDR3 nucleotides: TGCGCCAGCAGCCAACGGCAGACAGAGACCCAGTACTTC.

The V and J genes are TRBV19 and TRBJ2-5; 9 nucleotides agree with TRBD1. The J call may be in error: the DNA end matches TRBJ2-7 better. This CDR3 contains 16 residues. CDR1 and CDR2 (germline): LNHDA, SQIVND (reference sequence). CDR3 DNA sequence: TGTGCCAGTAGTATAGAGGGTACAGGGGGCAGACACGAGCAGTACTTC. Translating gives CASSIEGTGGRHEQYF.

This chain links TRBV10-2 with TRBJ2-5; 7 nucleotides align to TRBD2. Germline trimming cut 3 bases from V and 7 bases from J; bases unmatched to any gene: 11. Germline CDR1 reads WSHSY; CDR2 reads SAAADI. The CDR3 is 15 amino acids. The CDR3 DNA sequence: TGCGCCAGCAGTGATGAAAGCGGGGAGTGGGGGACCCAGTACTTC. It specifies CASSDESGEWGTQYF.

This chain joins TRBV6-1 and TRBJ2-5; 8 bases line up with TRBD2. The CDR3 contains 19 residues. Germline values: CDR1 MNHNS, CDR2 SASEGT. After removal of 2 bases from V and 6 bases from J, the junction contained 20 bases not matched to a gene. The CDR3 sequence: CASSEFFLWTSHGFKTQYF. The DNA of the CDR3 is TGTGCCAGCAGTGAATTTTTCCTTTGGACTAGCCACGGTTTTAAGACCCAGTACTTC.

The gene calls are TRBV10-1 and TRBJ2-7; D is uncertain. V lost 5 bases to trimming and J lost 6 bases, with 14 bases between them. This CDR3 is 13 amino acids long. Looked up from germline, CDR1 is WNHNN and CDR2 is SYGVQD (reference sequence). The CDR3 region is CASSSGSSREQYF. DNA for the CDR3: TGCGCCAGCAGTTCTGGAAGTTCGCGCGAGCAGTACTTC.

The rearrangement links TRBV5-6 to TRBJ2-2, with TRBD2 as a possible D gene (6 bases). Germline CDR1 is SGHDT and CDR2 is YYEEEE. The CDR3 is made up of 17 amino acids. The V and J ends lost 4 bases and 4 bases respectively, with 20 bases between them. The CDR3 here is CASSGESPGVVTGELFF. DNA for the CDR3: TGTGCCAGCAGCGGCGAGTCCCCGGGGGTGGTCACCGGGGAGCTGTTTTTT.

CDR3 in DNA: TGTGCCAGTAGTATCAGGGAGGCTCAGCCCCAGCATTTT. It yields the protein CASSIREAQPQHF. V usage is TRBV19 and J usage is TRBJ1-5, with TRBD1 as a possible D gene (5 bases). This CDR3 has 13 amino acids. The V end lost 3 bases, the J end lost 6 bases, and 9 bases lay between the germline ends. The germline gives CDR1 LNHDA, CDR2 SQIVND (reference sequence).